A selection of T cell receptor beta chains follows, all from one sample in a study of blood T cell repertoires in COVID-19. TCRdb keeps only in-frame clones here, not all; method: immunoSEQ multiplex PCR. Seen here are fewer than 400,000 clones, about 90% observed once, and the top ten hold more than 5%. The source material was PBMCs or T cells enriched from blood (not recorded which). All receptors derive from a man aged 25-40 years who had recovered from COVID-19. The CDR3 runs from the conserved cysteine through the conserved F or W. A D gene is named only where the DNA matches it firmly.

V gene	D gene	J gene	CDR3 protein	CDR3 DNA
TRBV19	TRBD1	TRBJ2-1	CASSVTGPFHEQFF	TGTGCCAGTAGTGTGACAGGGCCTTTCCATGAGCAGTTCTTC
TRBV19	.	TRBJ2-2	CASSTAPGELFF	TGTGCCAGTAGTACAGCGCCCGGGGAGCTGTTTTTT
TRBV3-1/TRBV3-2	.	TRBJ1-2	CASSQVRGGGYGYTF	TGTGCCAGCAGCCAAGTTAGGGGGGGCGGCTATGGCTACACCTTC
TRBV23-1	TRBD1	TRBJ1-5	CASSLPGQGFVSNQPQHF	TGCGCCAGCAGTCTTCCGGGACAGGGATTTGTTAGCAATCAGCCCCAGCATTTT
TRBV9	TRBD1	TRBJ1-2	CASSVGLGTDGNYGYTF	TGTGCCAGCAGCGTCGGGCTTGGGACAGACGGCAACTATGGCTACACCTTC
TRBV5-6	.	TRBJ2-7	CASSSTGSPYEQYF	TGTGCCAGCAGCTCCACAGGGTCCCCCTACGAGCAGTACTTC
TRBV19	.	TRBJ2-2	CASSFQGYTGELFF	TGTGCCAGTAGTTTTCAGGGTTACACCGGGGAGCTGTTTTTT
TRBV7-8	TRBD1	TRBJ2-7	CASSPDRGYEQYF	TGTGCCAGCAGCCCGGACAGGGGCTACGAGCAGTACTTC
TRBV30	TRBD1	TRBJ2-2	CAWKGTGGGELFF	TGTGCCTGGAAAGGGACAGGGGGCGGGGAGCTGTTTTTT
TRBV4-1	TRBD1	TRBJ2-2	CASSQRPGGINTGELFF	TGCGCCAGCAGCCAACGGCCAGGGGGAATTAACACCGGGGAGCTGTTTTTT
TRBV3-1/TRBV3-2	.	TRBJ2-1	CASSPFFGAHEQFF	TGTGCCAGCAGCCCCTTCTTTGGGGCGCATGAGCAGTTCTTC